This T cell receptor beta chain came from a study of human T cells and chemical hapten exposure. Via MiXCR, TCRdb re-called the RACE reads, giving one row per CDR3 protein. The sample contains approximately 340,000 distinct CDR3 sequences, approximately 6.3% of which appear only once. Time point given: patch test 1, 2 weeks after DPC sensitization. Treatment in this sample: therapeutic diphenylcyclopropenone sensitization with weekly scalp DPC. V lost 3 bases, J lost 4 bases, and 3 bases stayed unmatched. The CDR3 loop spans 14 amino acids. Germline V gene sequence: CDR1 ENHRY, CDR2 SYGVKD. The V gene is TRBV10-3, the J gene TRBJ2-3, with 8 bases fitting TRBD1. The clonotype was recovered from a woman younger than 35 with alopecia areata. Some clones in this sample may be carry-over from other donors' samples. The source was whole blood, collected in connection with sensitization to the hapten diphenylcyclopropenone (DPC). CDR3 amino acids: CAISDSRGPDTQYF. CDR3 DNA sequence: TGTGCCATCAGTGATAGCAGGGGGCCAGATACGCAGTATTTT.